These T cell receptor beta chains were read from a single sample in a study of molecular identifiers for immune sequencing clone quantification. TCRdb independently ran MiXCR on the PCR reads; one entry per CDR3 protein. Altogether over 550,000 distinct CDR3 sequences are present, roughly 27% being singletons, with the ten largest covering around 0.78%. Sequencing was carried out using naive CD8+ T cells from blood, with Jurkat cell RNA spiked in. The receptors stem from a human donor in good health. Some libraries in this study had Jurkat cell RNA spiked in. Both conserved end residues are part of each CDR3. Each record gives: D gene, clone size, J gene, V gene, CDR3 DNA, CDR3 protein. A D gene is named only where the DNA matches it firmly. The listing skips clone size in some rows; elsewhere it reads once, few, many or a size class.

NA,few,TRBJ2-7,TRBV5-1,TGCGCCAGCAGCCCGGAACCTACCTACGAGCAGTACTTC,CASSPEPTYEQYF
TRBD1,many,TRBJ1-1,TRBV7-9,TGTGCCAGCAGCCAAAGGACAGGCAAGAACACTGAAGCTTTCTTT,CASSQRTGKNTEAFF
NA,many,TRBJ1-1,TRBV28,TGTGCCAGCAGTTTTATGGGGGCCACTGAAGCTTTCTTT,CASSFMGATEAFF
NA,few,TRBJ2-7,TRBV7-6,TGTGCCAGCAGCTTTGGGGCGGGCTGGGGCTCCGAGCAGTACTTC,CASSFGAGWGSEQYF
NA,NA,TRBJ1-6,TRBV11-2,TGTGCCAGCAGCTTGGGCACAAATTTTGCCCCCTATAATTCACCCCTCCACTTT,CASSLGTNFAPYNSPLHF
NA,once,TRBJ1-1,TRBV2,TGTGCCAGCAGTGAAGAAACTTACACGAACACTGAAGCTTTCTTT,CASSEETYTNTEAFF
NA,many,TRBJ2-7,TRBV29-1,TGCAGCGCCGCGGAGGGGGAAAGCTACGAGCAGTACTTC,CSAAEGESYEQYF
NA,NA,TRBJ2-7,TRBV4-3,TGCGCCAGCAGCCAAGCCACACAGGGCTACGAGCAGTACTTC,CASSQATQGYEQYF
NA,many,TRBJ1-1,TRBV7-2,TGTGCCAGCAGCTCACAGGTGAACACTGAAGCTTTCTTT,CASSSQVNTEAFF
NA,many,TRBJ1-3,TRBV7-2,TGTGCCAGCAGCCCCTCAAGAGGGTCTGGAAACACCATATATTTT,CASSPSRGSGNTIYF
NA,NA,TRBJ2-2,TRBV14,TGTGCCAGCAGCTATGATACAGGGAACACCGGGGAGCTGTTTTTT,CASSYDTGNTGELFF
NA,few,TRBJ2-5,TRBV5-5,TGTGCCAGCAACAACCTTCGGGGGTTGGAGACCCAGTACTTC,CASNNLRGLETQYF
NA,few,TRBJ2-3,TRBV12-3/TRBV12-4,TGTGCCAGCAGTTTGCCAGGGGGGATAGATACGCAGTATTTT,CASSLPGGIDTQYF
TRBD2,NA,TRBJ2-7,TRBV9,TGTGCCAGCAGCGTAGGAGCGGGAGTCCCCGAGCAGTACTTC,CASSVGAGVPEQYF
NA,few,TRBJ2-3,TRBV4-1,TGCGCCAGCAGCCATAGGGACCTCGGCAATACGCAGTATTTT,CASSHRDLGNTQYF
TRBD1,many,TRBJ2-3,TRBV7-6,TGTGCCAGCAGCCCCGGTACAGGGGGTGTAGATACGCAGTATTTT,CASSPGTGGVDTQYF
NA,NA,TRBJ2-3,TRBV9,TGTGCCAGCAGCGTCTACAGCGACACAGATACGCAGTATTTT,CASSVYSDTDTQYF
TRBD2,NA,TRBJ2-1,TRBV19,TGTGCCAGTAGTATTATCTGGACTAGCAACGGCAATGAGCAGTTCTTC,CASSIIWTSNGNEQFF